Described below is a single T cell receptor beta chain sequence and its context. The antigen is not known. The sample belongs to a study of PD-1 blockade in mismatch repair-deficient tumors. About the study: Enrolled about 2012-2017, patients had progressing, pretreated mismatch repair-deficient cancers of approximately 13 types. Study results and limitations: After pembrolizumab, tumor-resident clones rose rapidly, then generally contracted before radiologic responses.

Using immunoSEQ multiplex PCR, the repertoire was profiled, and TCRdb retains in-frame clones only, with some absent. The data show some 130,000 clones, roughly 90% seen once. V lost 0 bases, J lost 0 bases, and 12 bases lay in between. This CDR3 has 16 amino acids. Germline V gene data show CDR1 as MNHNY and CDR2 as SVGAGI (reference sequence). Mismatch repair deficiency was confirmed in all patients, by PCR or immunohistochemistry. Three pembrolizumab responders had their TCRs sequenced. The specimen comprised peripheral blood, sampled approximately 70 weeks after starting pembrolizumab. The sequence derives from an adult with mismatch repair-deficient cancer. The rearrangement links TRBV6-6 to TRBJ2-7; possibly TRBD1 for D (6 bases). The DNA of the CDR3 is TGTGCCAGCAGTTACTCCGGACAGTTAAGCTCCTACGAGCAGTACTTC. Translation gives CASSYSGQLSSYEQYF.